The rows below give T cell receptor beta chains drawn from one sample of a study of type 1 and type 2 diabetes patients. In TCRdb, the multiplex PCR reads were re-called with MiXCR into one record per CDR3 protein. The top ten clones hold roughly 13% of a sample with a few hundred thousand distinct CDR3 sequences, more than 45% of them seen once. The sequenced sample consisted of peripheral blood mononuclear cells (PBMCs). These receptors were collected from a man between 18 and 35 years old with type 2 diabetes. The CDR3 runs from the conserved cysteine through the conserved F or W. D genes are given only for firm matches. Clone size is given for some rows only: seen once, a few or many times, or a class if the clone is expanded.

TGTGCCAGCAGCTCAAGTACGATGGGCTATGGCTACACCTTC | CASSSSTMGYGYTF | . | 14 | TRBJ1-2 | TRBV7-6 | many
TGCAGTGCTAGTGGAGAGTGGGGCTCCTACAATGAGCAGTTCTTC | CSASGEWGSYNEQFF | . | 15 | TRBJ2-1 | TRBV20-1 | few
TGTGCCAGCAGACGGAACAGCAACGCGAATGGCTACACCTTC | CASRRNSNANGYTF | . | 14 | TRBJ1-2 | TRBV7-2 | .
TGTGCCAGCAGTTACGGGACTACTTACGCCAGTGGTGAGCAGTTCTTC | CASSYGTTYASGEQFF | TRBD2 | 16 | TRBJ2-1 | TRBV6-5 | few
TGTGCTAGCAGTGAAGGACTCCTTAGGGACAATGAGCAGTTCTTC | CASSEGLLRDNEQFF | . | 15 | TRBJ2-1 | TRBV2 | .
TGTGCCAGCAGTTACTCACTACAGGGGAGTGTCACTGAAGCTTTCTTT | CASSYSLQGSVTEAFF | TRBD1 | 16 | TRBJ1-1 | TRBV6-6 | few
TGTGCCAGCAGCTTAGGTGGGGTGACAGGGTGGTACGAGCAGTACTTC | CASSLGGVTGWYEQYF | TRBD1 | 16 | TRBJ2-7 | TRBV7-6 | few
TGTGCCAGTAGTAAGACAGGGCTTACTGAAGCTTTCTTT | CASSKTGLTEAFF | TRBD1 | 13 | TRBJ1-1 | TRBV19 | few
TGTGCCAGTACCATGGGGAAGTCGGAGACCCAGTACTTC | CASTMGKSETQYF | . | 13 | TRBJ2-5 | TRBV19 | many
TGTGCCAGCAGTTTTTCGTCCACCTACGAGCAGTACTTC | CASSFSSTYEQYF | . | 13 | TRBJ2-7 | TRBV28 | .
TGTGCCAGCAGCCCGAGGGAGGGAATGAGTAACACCTTC | CASSPREGMSNTF | . | 13 | TRBJ1-2 | TRBV7-9 | few
TGTGCCAGCTCACCAAATTTGAGAGGACTCTCCTACGAGCAGTACTTC | CASSPNLRGLSYEQYF | . | 16 | TRBJ2-7 | TRBV7-8 | .
TGCAGTGCTACTCAGTCAGATACGCAGTATTTT | CSATQSDTQYF | . | 11 | TRBJ2-3 | TRBV20-1 | .
TGTGCCAGCAGTGGTGTCGGGATACCCTCGAACACCGGGGAGCTGTTTTTT | CASSGVGIPSNTGELFF | . | 17 | TRBJ2-2 | TRBV2 | many
TGTGCCAGCAGCTTAGGACTAGCGGGGGGTTTCTACGAGCAGTACTTC | CASSLGLAGGFYEQYF | TRBD2 | 16 | TRBJ2-7 | TRBV7-8 | many
TGTGCCAGCAGCTTAGCCGACAGGGGAGGAGAAAAACTGTTTTTT | CASSLADRGGEKLFF | TRBD1 | 15 | TRBJ1-4 | TRBV7-8 | .
TGTGCCAGCAGCTACCGGGACGTCGCCTACAATGAGCAGTTCTTC | CASSYRDVAYNEQFF | . | 15 | TRBJ2-1 | TRBV6-6 | few
TGCAGTGCTAGAGTCTTGAGGGGCAAATCCTACGAGCAGTACTTC | CSARVLRGKSYEQYF | . | 15 | TRBJ2-7 | TRBV20-1 | few
TGCAGCGTTGAAAATGTTGGGACAGGGGTATTCAATGAGCAGTTCTTC | CSVENVGTGVFNEQFF | TRBD1 | 16 | TRBJ2-1 | TRBV29-1 | .
TGTGCCAGCAGTTTATCTAGCGGGAGATTTGAGCAGTTCTTC | CASSLSSGRFEQFF | TRBD2 | 14 | TRBJ2-1 | TRBV12-3/TRBV12-4 | .
TGTGCCACCCAAACCTTGACTAGCGGGAGCGCAGATACGCAGTATTTT | CATQTLTSGSADTQYF | TRBD2 | 16 | TRBJ2-3 | TRBV27 | few
TGTGCCAGCAGGAACGACACCACCCGCGATCAGCCCCAGCATTTT | CASRNDTTRDQPQHF | . | 15 | TRBJ1-5 | TRBV12-3/TRBV12-4 | .
TGTGCCAGCAGCTTGGAGATGGGGGTAGTCACTAAAGCTTTCTTT | CASSLEMGVVTKAFF | . | 15 | TRBJ1-1 | TRBV5-8 | once
TGCAGTGCTAGACAGGAGCCGGTTTTGGGAGAGACCCAGTACTTC | CSARQEPVLGETQYF | . | 15 | TRBJ2-5 | TRBV20-1 | few
TGTGCCAGCAGCTTAGTCCAGGGCGGGCCTGGCTACGAGCAGTACTTC | CASSLVQGGPGYEQYF | . | 16 | TRBJ2-7 | TRBV7-2 | .
TGTGCCAGCAGTTTAAACCGGGACAGATACAATGAGCAGTTCTTC | CASSLNRDRYNEQFF | TRBD1 | 15 | TRBJ2-1 | TRBV6-6 | .
TGTGCCAGCAGTTACTCGAACCTGGGATGGTACTTC | CASSYSNLGWYF | . | 12 | TRBJ2-7 | TRBV6-2/TRBV6-3 | once
TGTGCCAGCAGCTTAGAGAGGGGGATTGACTATGGCTACACCTTC | CASSLERGIDYGYTF | . | 15 | TRBJ1-2 | TRBV11-2 | .
TGCGCCAGCAGCTTGACAGGGGGGTCGCAAGAGACCCAGTACTTC | CASSLTGGSQETQYF | TRBD1 | 15 | TRBJ2-5 | TRBV5-1 | .
TGTGCCAGCAGCCCTTATTCGCAGGGGCCCTACGAGCAGTACTTC | CASSPYSQGPYEQYF | . | 15 | TRBJ2-7 | TRBV7-2 | .
TGTGCCAGCAGTTCGACAGGGCACTATGGCTACACCTTC | CASSSTGHYGYTF | TRBD1 | 13 | TRBJ1-2 | TRBV2 | many
TGTGCCAGTAAAGGGACAGCTTATAGCAATCAGCCCCAGCATTTT | CASKGTAYSNQPQHF | TRBD1 | 15 | TRBJ1-5 | TRBV19 | .
TGTGCCACCAGCAGAGTACAGGGTTTTAATTCACCCCTCCACTTT | CATSRVQGFNSPLHF | . | 15 | TRBJ1-6 | TRBV15 | many
TGTGCCAGCGCAGTTAACTATGGCTACACCTTC | CASAVNYGYTF | . | 11 | TRBJ1-2 | TRBV28 | .
TGTGCCATCAGTGAGGCCGGACAGGCGATAACCCAGCATTTT | CAISEAGQAITQHF | TRBD1 | 14 | TRBJ1-5 | TRBV10-3 | few
TGTGCCATCAGTGGGGAGGGAGGGAAGAACACTGAAGCTTTCTTT | CAISGEGGKNTEAFF | . | 15 | TRBJ1-1 | TRBV10-3 | .
TGTGCCAGTAGTGCAAACATAGACACTGAAGCTTTCTTT | CASSANIDTEAFF | . | 13 | TRBJ1-1 | TRBV19 | few
TGTGCCTGGAGCGTCGGCAGGGGACCACAAGAGACCCAGTACTTC | CAWSVGRGPQETQYF | . | 15 | TRBJ2-5 | TRBV30 | .
TGTGCCACCAGTGATCGCACAGGGGACTATGGCTACACCTTC | CATSDRTGDYGYTF | TRBD1 | 14 | TRBJ1-2 | TRBV24-1 | few
TGTGCCATCAGCGGACAGGTGGGTCAGTCGGACACTGAAGCTTTCTTT | CAISGQVGQSDTEAFF | TRBD1 | 16 | TRBJ1-1 | TRBV10-3 | .
TGCAGTGCTAGACCGACCCGCAAGGCACTGTTTTTT | CSARPTRKALFF | . | 12 | TRBJ1-4 | TRBV20-1 | .
TGCGCCAGCAGCTTGGAGGGCCCTTTGGCCTCACCCCTCCACTTT | CASSLEGPLASPLHF | . | 15 | TRBJ1-6 | TRBV5-1 | .
TGTGCAAGCTGCGCGGGGGGACCCAATCAGCCCCAGCATTTT | CASCAGGPNQPQHF | . | 14 | TRBJ1-5 | TRBV2 | .
TGTGCCTGGAGTGCGCATGAGGGCGGGGAGCTGTTTTTT | CAWSAHEGGELFF | . | 13 | TRBJ2-2 | TRBV30 | .
TGTGCCAGCAGGGGTTATAGCGGGAGTTCCTCCTACGAGCAGTACTTC | CASRGYSGSSSYEQYF | TRBD2 | 16 | TRBJ2-7 | TRBV6-5 | few
TGTGCCAGCACCATCCTCGGACAGGGAGCAGATACGCAGTATTTT | CASTILGQGADTQYF | TRBD1 | 15 | TRBJ2-3 | TRBV2 | .
TGTGCCACCAGCAGAGCCGGGACAGGGAACTATGGCTACACCTTC | CATSRAGTGNYGYTF | TRBD1 | 15 | TRBJ1-2 | TRBV15 | few
TGTGCCAGCAGCTCCCGACAGAACTATGGCTACACCTTC | CASSSRQNYGYTF | . | 13 | TRBJ1-2 | TRBV7-3 | once
TGTGCCAGTAAAAAGTTGTCCGAGAGCTCCTACGAGCAGTACTTC | CASKKLSESSYEQYF | . | 15 | TRBJ2-7 | TRBV7-3 | .
TGTGCCAGCAGGCTAGCGGGAGGCAATGAGCAGTTCTTC | CASRLAGGNEQFF | TRBD2 | 13 | TRBJ2-1 | TRBV2 | .
TGTGCCAGCAGCCAAGTACGTGTGAGGGGGAGCACAGATACGCAGTATTTT | CASSQVRVRGSTDTQYF | . | 17 | TRBJ2-3 | TRBV14 | few
TGTGCCATCAGTGAGTCGACAGGGCTTCTCGAGCAGTACTTC | CAISESTGLLEQYF | TRBD1 | 14 | TRBJ2-7 | TRBV10-3 | many
TGTGCCAGCAGGCACGGATGGGGGCAGGGGGACTATGGCTACACCTTC | CASRHGWGQGDYGYTF | TRBD1 | 16 | TRBJ1-2 | TRBV7-9 | few